These 18 T cell receptor beta chains share one sample of origin, sequenced in a study of CD8+ T cells in alopecia areata. Reverse transcribed after extraction, RNA yielded cDNA as the sequencing template. TCRdb's copy holds only in-frame clones and misses some; the assay was immunoSEQ multiplex PCR. The table lists approximately 180,000 clones, about 55% of them singletons, with roughly a tenth in the top ten. Treatment specified: oral pan-JAK inhibitor, 5-10 mg twice daily. This specimen consisted of CD8+ T cells sorted from blood, obtained at week 24, from a patient treated with tofacitinib. Source of these receptors: a human donor with alopecia areata.

The chain recombines TRBV27 with TRBJ1-2; D is perhaps TRBD1 (5 bases). V was clipped by 8 bases and J by 6 bases, with 19 bases between them. The CDR3 spans 14 residues. From germline, CDR1 is MNHEY and CDR2 SMNVEV (reference sequence). The CDR3 DNA reads as TGTGCCAGCCGGGGCCCGGACCTAAGGAATGGCTACACCTTC. This gives the protein CASRGPDLRNGYTF.

The chain couples TRBV5-1 to TRBJ2-7, with 9 bases lining up with TRBD1. V shed 7 bases and J 5 bases; nucleotides not matched to a gene: 10. This CDR3 comprises 14 residues. Germline CDR1 reads SGHRS; CDR2 reads YFSETQ. CDR3 DNA sequence: TGCGCCAGCTCTGGGGGGACAGGGTCCAACGAGCAGTACTTC. Translating it yields CASSGGTGSNEQYF.

This clone was seen only a few times. This chain connects TRBV29-1 to TRBJ2-7, with 12 bases lining up with TRBD2. The CDR3 runs 16 residues. J lost 1 base, V lost 1 base, and 5 bases had no gene match. Germline CDR1 is SQVTM and CDR2 is ANQGSEA. CDR3 in amino acids: CSVEGTTSGGSYEQYF. CDR3 nucleotides: TGCAGCGTTGAAGGGACGACTAGCGGGGGTTCCTACGAGCAGTACTTC.

This clone was seen only a few times. The genes are TRBV11-3 and TRBJ1-4; no reliable D call. Per germline, CDR1 SGHNT and CDR2 YENEEA. The V and J ends lost 0 bases and 5 bases respectively, with 4 bases between them. The CDR3 covers 13 residues. The CDR3 bases are TGTGCCAGCAGCTTAGAGTGGAATGAAAAACTGTTTTTT. Protein: CASSLEWNEKLFF.

This chain links TRBV29-1 with TRBJ2-5; 8 nucleotides align to TRBD2. The J call is doubtful: the DNA matches TRBJ2-7 better. Per germline, CDR1 SQVTM and CDR2 ANQGSEA. The CDR3 extends over 13 amino acids. The CDR3 here is CSVEREGTYEQYF. The CDR3 bases are TGCAGCGTTGAACGGGAGGGTACCTACGAGCAGTACTTC.

This clone was counted a few times. This sequence joins TRBV2 and TRBJ2-1; TRBD2 is a possible D gene (5 bases). The CDR3 length is 13 residues. Trimming cost V 3 bases and J 7 bases, with 10 bases left between them. Germline V CDR1 and CDR2: SNHLY, FYNNEI. The CDR3 DNA is TGTGCCAGCAGTGATCCTGGAGGTAATGAGCAGTTCTTC. Translated, it gives CASSDPGGNEQFF.

The chain carries TRBV7-9 and TRBJ2-7, with D uncertain. Per germline, CDR1 SEHNR and CDR2 FQNEAQ (reference sequence). The V end was cut by 4 bases, the J end by 2 bases, with 6 bases between. The CDR3 has 12 residues. The CDR3 DNA reads TGTGCCAGCAGCTCGAATACCTACGAGCAGTACTTC. Translation: CASSSNTYEQYF.

V and J are TRBV7-9 and TRBJ2-1; 9 bases are shared with TRBD2. The CDR3 is 15 residues long. CDR1 SEHNR and CDR2 FQNEAQ come from the germline V gene (reference sequence). V lost 7 bases to trimming and J lost 6 bases; unmatched junction nucleotides: 10. The CDR3 here is CASIQPGLATNEQFF. The CDR3 DNA reads as TGTGCCAGCATCCAACCGGGACTAGCCACCAATGAGCAGTTCTTC.

The V gene is TRBV30, the J gene TRBJ2-5; tentative D call: TRBD2 (5 bases). Gene TRBJ2-7 matches the end of the DNA better, so the J call may be wrong. Germline CDR1 and CDR2: GTSNPN and SVGIG (reference sequence). This CDR3 spans 12 amino acids. The CDR3 spells CAWSGGLYEQYF. The CDR3 nucleotides read TGTGCCTGGAGTGGCGGACTCTACGAGCAGTACTTC.

The table lists this clone with a few counts. V is TRBV27 and J is TRBJ1-1, with a tentative D call TRBD1 (5 bases). CDR1 and CDR2 (germline): MNHEY, SMNVEV (reference sequence). The CDR3 spans 15 residues. V lost 5 bases to trimming and J lost 2 bases, with 15 bases between them. The CDR3 DNA reads as TGTGCCAGCAGTCCGTCGACAGTGGGAAACACTGAAGCTTTCTTT. This gives the protein CASSPSTVGNTEAFF.

The rearrangement links TRBV14 to TRBJ1-5; D unclear. V was cut by 2 bases and J by 1 base, with 15 bases left in between. Per germline, CDR1 SGHDN and CDR2 FVKESK. This CDR3 contains 17 residues. In DNA, the CDR3 is TGTGCCAGCAGCCAATTCCGAGATTCACTAAGCAATCAGCCCCAGCATTTT. It is translated as CASSQFRDSLSNQPQHF.

The rearrangement uses TRBV30 and TRBJ2-3; 7 bases fit TRBD1. Germline V gives CDR1 GTSNPN, CDR2 SVGIG (reference sequence). This CDR3 region has 14 residues. J lost 1 base, V lost 2 bases, and 3 bases had no gene match. The CDR3 region has the DNA TGTGCCTGGAGTCATGACAGGGGCACAGATACGCAGTATTTT. It yields the protein CAWSHDRGTDTQYF.

The chain has TRBV6-4 and TRBJ2-2; TRBD1 is a possible D gene (5 bases). The germline CDR1 and CDR2 sequences are MRHNA and SNTAGT. V dropped 6 bases and J dropped 5 bases, with 13 bases sitting between them. The CDR3 has 14 residues. CDR3 bases: TGTGCCAGCAGAGCAGGGTATGCGACCGGGGAGCTGTTTTTT. It is translated as CASRAGYATGELFF.

V is TRBV13 and J is TRBJ1-1, with TRBD1 identical over 8 bases. Trimming removed 5 bases from V and 1 base from J; junction bases left unmatched: 6. Germline CDR1 is PRHDT and CDR2 is FYEKMQ (reference sequence). This CDR3 comprises 15 residues. The CDR3 here is CASSAQGAGNTEAFF. CDR3 coding DNA: TGTGCCAGCAGCGCCCAGGGGGCCGGGAACACTGAAGCTTTCTTT. The full variable domain, completed using reference TRBV13 and TRBJ1-1, is AAGVIQSPRHLIKEKRETATLKCYPIPRHDTVYWYQQGPGQDPQFLISFYEKMQSDKGSIPDRFSAQQFSDYHSELNMSSLELGDSALYFCASSAQGAGNTEAFFGQGTRLTVV.

The chain employs TRBV15 and TRBJ1-4; D is unclear. The CDR3 length is 14 residues. Trimming stripped 4 bases from V and 7 bases from J, with 13 bases between. Germline V gene sequence: CDR1 LNHNV, CDR2 YYDKDF (reference sequence). The DNA of the CDR3 is TGTGCCACCAGCACCTACTCGGCGGCTGAAAAACTGTTTTTT. The encoded protein is CATSTYSAAEKLFF.

In the case of this clone: One junction end disagrees with the germline gene, perhaps due to a read error. The chain couples TRBV5-6 to TRBJ1-2; D gene ambiguous. CDR1 SGHDT and CDR2 YYEEEE come from the germline V gene. The CDR3 spans 11 residues. Here the CDR3 DNA reads TGTGCCAGCAGCTTGGTGGCAGACCAACACTTC. Amino acids: CASSLVADQHF.

This clone was detected once. This chain joins TRBV13 and TRBJ2-3; the match to TRBD1 covers 7 bases. Trimming removed 0 bases from V and 4 bases from J; junction bases left unmatched: 7. The CDR3 totals 16 residues. The germline CDR1 and CDR2 sequences are PRHDT and FYEKMQ (reference sequence). The CDR3 here is CASSLGAGGSSDTQYF. As DNA, the CDR3 is TGTGCCAGCAGCTTAGGGGCAGGGGGATCATCAGATACGCAGTATTTT.

The rearrangement uses TRBV28 and TRBJ1-2; D is unresolved. This CDR3 region has 13 residues. Per germline, CDR1 MDHEN and CDR2 SYDVKM. V lost 4 bases to trimming and J lost 5 bases, with 11 bases between them. The CDR3 spells CASSSPGRYGYTF. CDR3 DNA: TGTGCCAGCAGTTCGCCAGGCCGGTATGGCTACACCTTC.